A selection of T cell receptor beta chains follows, all from one sample in a study of CD8+CD57+ T cells in acquired aplastic anemia. TCRdb fed the reads into MiXCR, producing one record per CDR3 protein. The sample includes around 170,000 distinct CDR3 sequences, 48% of them seen just once. Sequencing was performed on sorted CD4+, CD8+, or CD8+CD57+ T cells (not recorded which) from PBMCs. The receptors come from a human donor with aplastic anemia. The CDR3 runs from the conserved cysteine through the conserved F or W. The order of the fields is D gene, V gene, J gene, clone size, CDR3 DNA, CDR3 protein. The D gene is left open where the match is weak. Size values are once, few and many counts, or a class for expanded clones, and some rows have none.

d_call: .
v_call: TRBV24-1
j_call: TRBJ2-3
clone_size: .
cdr3_nt: TGTGCCACCAGACCGGGTAGCACAGATACGCAGTATTTT
cdr3_aa: CATRPGSTDTQYF

d_call: .
v_call: TRBV20-1
j_call: TRBJ2-3
clone_size: many
cdr3_nt: TGCAGTGTTCCCCGGAGGGCCGTTGTCGCAGATACGCAGTATTTT
cdr3_aa: CSVPRRAVVADTQYF

d_call: .
v_call: TRBV4-1
j_call: TRBJ1-2
clone_size: .
cdr3_nt: TGCGCCAGCAGCCAAGAAGTCCGGCCTTGTGTTTTC
cdr3_aa: CASSQEVRPCVF

d_call: .
v_call: TRBV30
j_call: TRBJ2-2
clone_size: .
cdr3_nt: TGTGCCTGGATGAGTCTGGGGCGGGGCGGGGAGCTGTTTTTT
cdr3_aa: CAWMSLGRGGELFF

d_call: .
v_call: TRBV6-4
j_call: TRBJ2-3
clone_size: many
cdr3_nt: TGTGCCAGCAGTAACGGGCCCACGGGTACGCAGTATTTT
cdr3_aa: CASSNGPTGTQYF

d_call: .
v_call: TRBV5-1
j_call: TRBJ2-7
clone_size: many
cdr3_nt: TGCGCCAGCAGCCGGCGGACAGGGAGGGGTGGTCCCTCCTACGAGCAGTACTTC
cdr3_aa: CASSRRTGRGGPSYEQYF

d_call: TRBD2
v_call: TRBV13
j_call: TRBJ2-3
clone_size: once
cdr3_nt: TGTGCCAGCAGCCTACGGCGGCGTAGCGGGGGAGGTAGCACAGATACGCAGTATTTT
cdr3_aa: CASSLRRRSGGGSTDTQYF

d_call: TRBD1
v_call: TRBV25-1
j_call: TRBJ2-6
clone_size: few
cdr3_nt: TGTGCCAGCACCGGACAGGGGAAGGACTCTGGGGCCAACGTCCTGACTTTC
cdr3_aa: CASTGQGKDSGANVLTF

d_call: .
v_call: TRBV7-8
j_call: TRBJ2-3
clone_size: .
cdr3_nt: TGTGCCAGCAGCTTAGGGCGACAGCCCGATACGCAGTATTTT
cdr3_aa: CASSLGRQPDTQYF

d_call: TRBD2
v_call: TRBV19
j_call: TRBJ2-1
clone_size: .
cdr3_nt: TGTGCCAGTAGTGCCTTTAGCGGGGGGACCTACAATGAGCAGTTCTTC
cdr3_aa: CASSAFSGGTYNEQFF

d_call: .
v_call: TRBV7-2
j_call: TRBJ2-2
clone_size: many
cdr3_nt: TGTGCCAGCAGCTTCGGGTGGACCGGGGAGCTGTTTTTT
cdr3_aa: CASSFGWTGELFF

d_call: TRBD1
v_call: TRBV4-2
j_call: TRBJ2-7
clone_size: many
cdr3_nt: TGTGCCAGCAGCCCAGGAGGGACAGGGGACTACGAGCAGTACTTC
cdr3_aa: CASSPGGTGDYEQYF

d_call: .
v_call: TRBV24-1
j_call: TRBJ2-2
clone_size: .
cdr3_nt: TGTGCCACCAGTGACCGGGGGATCGCCGGGGAGCTGTTTTTT
cdr3_aa: CATSDRGIAGELFF

d_call: .
v_call: TRBV7-2
j_call: TRBJ2-1
clone_size: .
cdr3_nt: TGTGCCAGCAGCTTAGGGCACTCGAGCTCCTACAATGAGCAGTTCTTC
cdr3_aa: CASSLGHSSSYNEQFF

d_call: .
v_call: TRBV29-1
j_call: TRBJ2-3
clone_size: .
cdr3_nt: TGCAGCCTCGGGACCCACGGGGATACGCAGTATTTT
cdr3_aa: CSLGTHGDTQYF